These T cell receptor beta chains were read from a single sample in a study of T cells in Graves' hyperthyroidism and ophthalmopathy. TCRdb itself ran the multiplex PCR reads through MiXCR, one entry per CDR3 protein. The table shows 690,000 or so distinct CDR3 sequences, with 18% occurring only once. The sequenced sample consisted of blood. Receptors originate from a woman aged 50 to 65 with Graves' hyperthyroidism that later progressed to Graves' ophthalmopathy. The CDR3 runs from the conserved cysteine through the conserved F or W. The order of the fields is D gene, J gene, CDR3 length, V gene, clone size, CDR3 DNA, CDR3 protein. D genes are given only for firm matches. Not all rows give a size; the values are once, few, many and, for expanded clones, a class.

>-|TRBJ2-3|11|TRBV29-1|few
TGCAGCGCGGACGGAAGGCAAACGCAGTATTTT
CSADGRQTQYF
>TRBD1|TRBJ1-2|12|TRBV12-3/TRBV12-4|many
TGTGCCAGCAGTTCAGGGGGCGCGGGCTACACCTTC
CASSSGGAGYTF
>TRBD1|TRBJ1-2|15|TRBV5-5|-
TGTGCCAGCAGCTTCGGGGAGGACAGGGCGCGGGGCTACACCTTC
CASSFGEDRARGYTF
>-|TRBJ2-3|19|TRBV5-1|-
TGCGCCAGCAGCCCGCAGCCTAACTTCGGGACAACTCTCACAGATACGCAGTATTTT
CASSPQPNFGTTLTDTQYF
>-|TRBJ1-2|12|TRBV20-1|-
TGCAGTGCTTACGAGAATAACTATGGCTACACCTTC
CSAYENNYGYTF
>-|TRBJ2-3|15|TRBV7-7|-
TGTGCTAGCAGCTTAGTGGCGGGACGCACAGATACGCAGTATTTT
CASSLVAGRTDTQYF
>TRBD1|TRBJ1-6|17|TRBV10-2|-
TGCGCCAGCAGAGTAGACGACAGGGTCGGCGGGAATTCACCCCTCCACTTT
CASRVDDRVGGNSPLHF
>TRBD1|TRBJ1-2|14|TRBV6-2/TRBV6-3|-
TGTGCCAGCAGTAGAGGAACAGGGGAGATGGGCTACACCTTC
CASSRGTGEMGYTF
>TRBD1|TRBJ2-3|13|TRBV19|-
TGTGCCAGTAGTAGACAGGGGTATGATACGCAGTATTTT
CASSRQGYDTQYF
>-|TRBJ1-2|14|TRBV6-1|-
TGTGCCAGCAGCCAGCCCGGGGGGGACTATGGCTACACCTTC
CASSQPGGDYGYTF
>-|TRBJ1-1|13|TRBV5-5|-
TGTGCCAGCGGCAGGGAGTCGAACACTGAAGCTTTCTTT
CASGRESNTEAFF
>-|TRBJ2-5|14|TRBV5-4|-
TGTGCCAGCAGCCAAGCGCGGGGCTGGGAGACCCAGTACTTC
CASSQARGWETQYF
>-|TRBJ1-6|12|TRBV20-1|many
TGCAGTGCTAGAGATGGAGGTGCACCCCTCCACTTT
CSARDGGAPLHF
>-|TRBJ1-2|13|TRBV18|-
TGTGCCAGCTCACCGACAGCCGAGAGTGGCTACACCTTC
CASSPTAESGYTF
>TRBD2|TRBJ2-7|17|TRBV6-2/TRBV6-3|-
TGTGCCAGCAGTCGAGAGGGACTAGCGCTGCTCTCCTACGAGCAGTACTTC
CASSREGLALLSYEQYF
>-|TRBJ1-1|14|TRBV20-1|few
TGCAGTGCCCCCAAGCCCGGGTCGAACACTGAAGCTTTCTTT
CSAPKPGSNTEAFF
>-|TRBJ1-2|15|TRBV6-1|many
TGTGCCAGCAGTGAAGGGGGACAAGGGAACTATGGCTACACCTTC
CASSEGGQGNYGYTF
>-|TRBJ1-2|12|TRBV19|-
TGTGCCAGTAGTAACGGGTACTATGGCTACACCTTC
CASSNGYYGYTF
>TRBD2|TRBJ2-3|16|TRBV20-1|-
TGCAGTGCTAGCCCCCCACTAGCGGGGGGGGCAGATACGCAGTATTTT
CSASPPLAGGADTQYF
>TRBD1|TRBJ1-4|16|TRBV6-5|-
TGTGCCAGCAGTTACTCTAGGACAGGTTATTATGAAAAACTGTTTTTT
CASSYSRTGYYEKLFF
>-|TRBJ1-1|16|TRBV11-2|-
TGTGCCAGCAGCTCCCATAGGACAGTTCTGAACACTGAAGCTTTCTTT
CASSSHRTVLNTEAFF
>TRBD1|TRBJ2-5|15|TRBV3-1|few
TGTGCCAGCAGCCAAGTACTCAGGGGGCTCGAGACCCAGTACTTC
CASSQVLRGLETQYF
>TRBD2|TRBJ2-3|16|TRBV7-3|-
TGTGCCAGCAGCTCCTTGGGCGGGGGATTCACAGATACGCAGTATTTT
CASSSLGGGFTDTQYF
>-|TRBJ2-3|14|TRBV7-7|few
TGTGCTAGCAGCCGAGGCCACACCGGAGATACGCAGTATTTT
CASSRGHTGDTQYF
>-|TRBJ1-2|14|TRBV11-2|many
TGTGCCAGCAGCTACGGGCCATCGAACTATGGCTACACCTTC
CASSYGPSNYGYTF
>-|TRBJ2-7|15|TRBV5-1|many
TGCGCCAGCAGCCCAATCCAGGGGGCGGGAGGCGAGCAGTACTTC
CASSPIQGAGGEQYF
>TRBD1|TRBJ1-2|14|TRBV2|-
TGTGCCAGCAGATACGGGGACAGGAGACGTGGCTACACCTTC
CASRYGDRRRGYTF
>-|TRBJ2-7|13|TRBV27|-
TGTGCCAGCAGTATTGGGTCGCGCCGGGAGCAGTACTTC
CASSIGSRREQYF
>-|TRBJ1-2|15|TRBV7-8|many
TGTGCCAGCAGCTTAGTACAGGGATACGGCTATGGCTACACCTTC
CASSLVQGYGYGYTF
>-|TRBJ1-3|11|TRBV11-2|-
TGTGCCAGCGGCTTGGGAAACACCATATATTTT
CASGLGNTIYF
>-|TRBJ2-5|12|TRBV20-1|many
TGCAGTGCCGATGACAGCCAAGAGACCCAGTACTTC
CSADDSQETQYF
>-|TRBJ2-7|14|TRBV7-2|-
TGTGCCAGCAGCTTTGCACCGCAATCCTACGAGCAGTACTTC
CASSFAPQSYEQYF
>-|TRBJ1-1|14|TRBV3-1|many
TGTGCCAGCAGCCCGACAGGCGGGGTCACTGAAGCTTTCTTT
CASSPTGGVTEAFF
>-|TRBJ2-3|14|TRBV12-3/TRBV12-4|-
TGTGCCAGCAGTTTAGCGCTAGTGGGAGGTACGCAGTATTTT
CASSLALVGGTQYF
>TRBD1|TRBJ2-3|14|TRBV3-1|many
TGTGCCAGCAGTCGACAGGGGAGCACAGATACGCAGTATTTT
CASSRQGSTDTQYF
>-|TRBJ1-2|16|TRBV18|few
TGTGCCAGCTCACCACCGTCTTTGAGGGCAGACTATGGCTACACCTTC
CASSPPSLRADYGYTF
>-|TRBJ2-1|13|TRBV7-6|many
TGTGCCAGCAGCTTCATCAGCCACAATGAGCAGTTCTTC
CASSFISHNEQFF
>-|TRBJ2-2|17|TRBV5-1|few
TGCGCCAGCAGCCCGGAAGGCGTCAGGGAGAACACCGGGGAGCTGTTTTTT
CASSPEGVRENTGELFF
>-|TRBJ2-7|15|TRBV15|few
TGTGCCACCAGCAGAGTTCCAGGAGTAAACTACGAGCAGTACTTC
CATSRVPGVNYEQYF
>-|TRBJ1-2|14|TRBV20-1|-
TGCAGTGCTAGAGATCGGGTAGTTAACTATGGCTACACCTTC
CSARDRVVNYGYTF
>-|TRBJ1-1|17|TRBV7-9|-
TGTGCCAGCAGCGGTCTGGACGGTCGCGGCGTGAACACTGAAGCTTTCTTT
CASSGLDGRGVNTEAFF
>-|TRBJ1-5|14|TRBV6-2/TRBV6-3|-
TGTGCCAGCAGTTACGGACTAAACAATCAGCCCCAGCATTTT
CASSYGLNNQPQHF
>TRBD1|TRBJ1-6|14|TRBV18|-
TGTGCCAGCTCAAGGGACAGGGACGCTTCACCCCTCCACTTT
CASSRDRDASPLHF
>TRBD2|TRBJ2-5|13|TRBV20-1|-
TGCAGCATCCTTAGCGGGGGGCAAGAGACCCAGTACTTC
CSILSGGQETQYF
>-|TRBJ1-2|12|TRBV12-3/TRBV12-4|-
TGTGCCAGTTCCGGGGGATCGGTAGGCTACACCTTC
CASSGGSVGYTF
>-|TRBJ2-2|13|TRBV19|-
TGTGCCAGTAGTATAAAAGAGACCGGGGAGCTGTTTTTT
CASSIKETGELFF
>-|TRBJ1-5|15|TRBV7-9|many
TGTGCCAGCAGTTTGGGGGGAGATAGCAATCAGCCCCAGCATTTT
CASSLGGDSNQPQHF
>TRBD1|TRBJ2-7|14|TRBV14|few
TGTGCCAGCAGCTTGACAGGGGAAGTCTACGAGCAGTACTTC
CASSLTGEVYEQYF
>TRBD1|TRBJ1-3|14|TRBV12-3/TRBV12-4|-
TGTGCCAGCAGGCAGGGGGCCTCTGGAAACACCATATATTTT
CASRQGASGNTIYF
>TRBD2|TRBJ2-1|15|TRBV11-1|many
TGTGCCAGCAGCTCCCTCGGCGGGGGGTATCATGAGCAGTTCTTC
CASSSLGGGYHEQFF
>-|TRBJ2-7|14|TRBV6-1|-
TGTGCCAGCAGCCGCGACAGGTATTCCTACGAGCAGTACTTC
CASSRDRYSYEQYF
>TRBD1|TRBJ2-4|13|TRBV12-3/TRBV12-4|many
TGTGCCAGCACTGCAGGGGGCAGAAACATTCAGTACTTC
CASTAGGRNIQYF
>TRBD1|TRBJ2-5|15|TRBV19|-
TGTGCCAGTAGTACAAGACAGGGTTGGTTAGAGACCCAGTACTTC
CASSTRQGWLETQYF